This T cell receptor (beta chain) derives from a study of blood T cell repertoires in COVID-19 (dated by TCRdb to about 2020). For context, the study as a whole: Collaborator samples came from the United States, Italy and Spain and covered acute and convalescent phases of COVID-19. The prospective study material was composed of cDNA or gDNA derived from T cells, B-cell-depleted T cells, or PBMCs. Deeply sampled blood TCRbeta repertoires from subjects exposed to, actively infected with, or recovered from COVID-19 were included in the dataset. The repertoires were made available in a free public database intended to serve as a resource for research on the immune response to SARS-CoV-2. Where available, HLA class I and class II types were obtained from metadata supplied by the sample provider rather than from assay-based typing. Nearly every sample came with metadata listing a de-identified subject ID, COVID-19 status, age in years and sex. The samples were drawn from two sources: the first 160 participants of the ongoing ImmuneRACE study, and 1,254 subjects contributed by 6 global collaborators. Study-wide findings and limitations: Clinical and demographic metadata were provided uncurated, with the amount varying by source and participant.

This clone was recorded a few times. Its antigen specificity is not known. Base-call qualities are not available, and no considerably larger clone is one nucleotide away. Enrolling through a virtual design, the prospective study's participants ranged in age from roughly 18 to 89 years and lived across 24 United States geographic areas. Cohort assignment in the prospective study relied on participant-reported clinical history from a screening survey and a study questionnaire. Exposed participants had been in contact, within 2 weeks of entering the study, with a person who had a PCR-confirmed or clinician-diagnosed case of COVID-19. In the prospective study, mobile phlebotomists collected whole blood, serum and a nasopharyngeal or oropharyngeal swab from each participant. Additional blood draws and questionnaires over an approximately 2-month period could optionally be provided by prospective study participants. Before DNA extraction, blood samples from the prospective study were shipped at room temperature or frozen.

The immunoSEQ Assay, a bias-controlled multiplex PCR, was used to amplify TCRbeta CDR3 regions from genomic DNA. As for the authors' bioinformatics: Within the assay, amplification of reference gene primers was used to estimate how many nucleated cells each sample contained. To quantify the absolute abundance of each unique TCRbeta CDR3 rearrangement, sequence reads were collapsed and filtered. For each sample, productive Simpson clonality was calculated as the square root of Simpson's diversity index across productive rearrangements. Not all clones reach the TCRdb copy of this immuneACCESS table, which keeps in-frame sequences only. Checked studies attribute under half of the gap to unresolved V genes and leave the rest unexplained. That table is the source of V, J and clone size, and D and trimming were worked out from the DNA. This sample lists 250,000 or so clones; over 70% were detected once. Of the sample, 2.5% to 3.5% falls within the top ten clones.

The CDR3 measures 14 amino acids from cysteine to phenylalanine. The kept DNA is CDR3 alone, 42 bases in frame from the first base. Clipping removes 3 bases from V and 6 bases from J, with 3 as the unmatched junction base count. The germline V gene gives CDR1 as SGHRS and CDR2 as YFSETQ. This clonotype originated in a woman between 35 and 50 years old who had been exposed to COVID-19. This sequence uses TRBV5-1 and TRBJ2-2; TRBD1 matches 9 bases in the middle. Source material: PBMCs or T cells enriched from blood (not recorded which). The CDR3 here reads CASSWDREAGELFF. The bases read TGCGCCAGCAGCTGGGACAGGGAGGCCGGGGAGCTGTTTTTT.